This TCR beta chain was recorded in a study of OX40 agonist ivuxolimab in advanced cancers. Regarding the study as a whole: CD4+ and CD8+ blood T cells expanded clonally by week 6 at 0.1 to 3.0 mg/kg.

Only in-frame clones appear in the TCRdb table, and some are missing; sequencing was by immunoSEQ multiplex PCR. The table includes roughly 50,000 clones, approximately 87% detected once. V was shortened by 10 bases and J by 4 bases, with 14 bases between the two germline ends. This CDR3 has 13 amino acids. In germline, CDR1 is MDHEN, CDR2 SYDVKM. This clone was seen a few times. Its antigen is as yet unknown. The source is an adult with an advanced solid tumor such as melanoma, head and neck, liver or kidney cancer. The material sequenced was CD4+ or CD8+ T cells sorted from blood, taken in a trial of the OX40 agonist ivuxolimab. V is TRBV28 and J is TRBJ1-5, with no clear D. The CDR3 DNA sequence: TGTGCCACCGCCGGGCCTCTTAATCAGCCCCAGCATTTT. It translates to CATAGPLNQPQHF.